The present entry profiles one T cell receptor (beta chain) with its context. The sample belongs to a study of cytomegalovirus exposure and HLA in healthy donors. With 8 bases clipped from V and 2 bases from J, the junction kept 2 bases outside the gene matches. CDR3 length equals 13 residues. Per the germline V gene, CDR1 is SGHRS and CDR2 is YFSETQ. Measured with immunoSEQ multiplex PCR; TCRdb has only the in-frame clones, and not every one. Of 200,000 or so clones detected, roughly 88% appear once; the ten largest clones hold around an eighth. The TCR was taken from a woman under 40 in good health and CMV-seropositive. The genes are TRBV5-1 and TRBJ2-3; TRBD2 matches 10 bases. The sequencing input was PBMCs. Here the CDR3 reads CARLAGFTDTQYF. CDR3 DNA: TGCGCCAGACTAGCGGGATTCACAGATACGCAGTATTTT.